Listed here are 5 T cell receptor beta chains from one sample, sequenced in a study of blood T cell repertoires in COVID-19. Assay: immunoSEQ multiplex PCR; the TCRdb copy retains only in-frame clones and omits some. The sample holds approximately 280,000 clones, approximately 91% seen once. Input material: peripheral blood. The source of these receptors is a woman aged 60 to 75 with acute or convalescent COVID-19.

J is TRBJ1-1 and V is TRBV28; 11 positions agree with TRBD1. Per the germline V gene, CDR1 is MDHEN and CDR2 is SYDVKM. The trim removed 2 bases at V and 3 bases at J, leaving 5 bases unmatched. The CDR3 consists of 16 residues. CDR3 sequence (DNA): TGTGCCAGCAGTTTAAAGGGACAGGGGGAAGACACTGAAGCTTTCTTT. Protein product: CASSLKGQGEDTEAFF.

This clone has a single count. The gene calls are TRBV18 and TRBJ1-2; 8 nucleotides align to TRBD1. The V segment lost 0 bases and the J segment 7 bases; nucleotides outside the gene matches: 4. Germline V gene sequence: CDR1 KGHSH, CDR2 LQKENI. The CDR3 sequence is 14 residues long. CDR3 sequence reads: CASSPPQGAVGYTF. The DNA for the CDR3 is TGTGCCAGCTCACCACCGCAGGGGGCAGTTGGCTACACCTTC.

V gene TRBV28 combines with J gene TRBJ2-7; 7 bases line up with TRBD2. The ends lost 6 bases at V and 4 bases at J; junction bases unmatched: 9. CDR1 is MDHEN and CDR2 is SYDVKM in the germline V gene. The CDR3 runs 14 residues. The CDR3 region has the DNA TGTGCCAGCAGGGGGGGGGATCACGGGTACGAGCAGTACTTC. As protein: CASRGGDHGYEQYF.

This rearrangement joins TRBV5-6 to TRBJ2-1; 16 bases align to TRBD2. The V segment lost 7 bases and the J segment 7 bases; nucleotides outside the gene matches: 14. The CDR3 spans 18 residues. CDR1 is SGHDT and CDR2 is YYEEEE in the germline V gene. In nucleotides, the CDR3 is TGTGCCAGCCAAACGGGACTAGCGGGAGGGCCAATTAAGAATGAGCAGTTCTTC. It codes for CASQTGLAGGPIKNEQFF.

This clone has a handful of counts. V is TRBV7-2 and J is TRBJ1-6; D is undetermined. The germline V and J ends were trimmed by 4 bases and 14 bases, with 18 bases remaining between them. The CDR3 length is 14 residues. Germline CDR1 reads SGHTA; CDR2 reads FQGNSA. The CDR3 DNA sequence: TGTGCCAGCAGCTGGAAGTCGACCCGACTCACCCTCCACTTT. Residues: CASSWKSTRLTLHF.